The TCR beta chain described here comes from a study of Graves' ophthalmopathy and Graves' hyperthyroidism. This clonotype was picked up many times. Its antigen is currently unknown. RNA served as the template for amplifying TCR beta CDR3 regions. HTBI-primed first-round RT-PCR preceded second-round multiplex PCR. TCRdb reanalysed the multiplex PCR reads using MiXCR and keeps one entry per CDR3 protein. This sample carries around 400,000 distinct CDR3 sequences, about 18% of them seen once, and the ten largest clones take around 1.6%. Clinical symptoms, serum thyroxine, TRAb, thyroid ultrasound and orbital computed tomography were relied on for diagnosis. Notes on the study in general: Detection in blood was also observed for most expanded thyroid clonotypes above 0.001 frequency.

The CDR3 has 14 residues. Germline V gene sequence: CDR1 GTSNPN, CDR2 SVGIG (reference sequence). V dropped 7 bases and J dropped 0 bases, with 12 bases sitting between them. The clonotype originates from a woman between 18 and 29 years old with Graves' ophthalmopathy. Sequencing was carried out using peripheral blood. The V gene is TRBV30, the J gene TRBJ2-2; no definite D call. The CDR3 DNA is TGTGCCTCCCGTGAGGCAGCGAACACCGGGGAGCTGTTTTTT. It is translated as CASREAANTGELFF. The complete variable domain, with remaining parts taken from reference TRBV30 and TRBJ2-2, reads SQTIHQWPATLVQPVGSPLSLECTVEGTSNPNLYWYRQAAGRGLQLLFYSVGIGQISSEVPQNLSASRPQDRQFILSSKKLLLSDSGFYLCASREAANTGELFFGEGSRLTVL.